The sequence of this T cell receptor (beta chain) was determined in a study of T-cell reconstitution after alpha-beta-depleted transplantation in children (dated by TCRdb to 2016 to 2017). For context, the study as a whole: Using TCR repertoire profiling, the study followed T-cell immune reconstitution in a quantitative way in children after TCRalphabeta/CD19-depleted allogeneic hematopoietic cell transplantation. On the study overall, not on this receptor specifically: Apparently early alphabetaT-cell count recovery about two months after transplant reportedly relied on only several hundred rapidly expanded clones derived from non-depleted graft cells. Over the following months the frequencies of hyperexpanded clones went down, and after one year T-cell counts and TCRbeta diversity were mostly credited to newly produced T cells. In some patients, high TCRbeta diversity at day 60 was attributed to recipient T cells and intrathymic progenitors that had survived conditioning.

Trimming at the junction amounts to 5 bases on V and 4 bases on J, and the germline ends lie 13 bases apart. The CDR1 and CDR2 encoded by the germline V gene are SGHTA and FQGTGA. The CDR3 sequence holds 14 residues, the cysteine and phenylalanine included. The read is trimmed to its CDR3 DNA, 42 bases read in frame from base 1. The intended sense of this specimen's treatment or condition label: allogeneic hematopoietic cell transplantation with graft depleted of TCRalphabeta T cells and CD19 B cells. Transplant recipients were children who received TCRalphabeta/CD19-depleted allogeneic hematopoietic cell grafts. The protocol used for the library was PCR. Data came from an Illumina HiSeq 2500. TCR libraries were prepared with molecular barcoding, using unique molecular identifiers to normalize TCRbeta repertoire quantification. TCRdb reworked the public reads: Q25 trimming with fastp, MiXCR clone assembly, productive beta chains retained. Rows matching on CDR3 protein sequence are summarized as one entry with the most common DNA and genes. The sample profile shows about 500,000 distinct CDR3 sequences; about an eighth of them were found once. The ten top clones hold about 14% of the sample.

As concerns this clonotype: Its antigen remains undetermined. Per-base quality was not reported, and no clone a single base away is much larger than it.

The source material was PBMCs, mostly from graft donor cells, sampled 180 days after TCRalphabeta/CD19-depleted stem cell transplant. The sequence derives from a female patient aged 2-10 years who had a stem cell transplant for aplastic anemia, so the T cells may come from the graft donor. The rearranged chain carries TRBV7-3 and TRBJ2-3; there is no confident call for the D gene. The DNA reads TGTGCCAGCAGCCCCCGATTCGGCTCAGATACGCAGTATTTT. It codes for CASSPRFGSDTQYF.